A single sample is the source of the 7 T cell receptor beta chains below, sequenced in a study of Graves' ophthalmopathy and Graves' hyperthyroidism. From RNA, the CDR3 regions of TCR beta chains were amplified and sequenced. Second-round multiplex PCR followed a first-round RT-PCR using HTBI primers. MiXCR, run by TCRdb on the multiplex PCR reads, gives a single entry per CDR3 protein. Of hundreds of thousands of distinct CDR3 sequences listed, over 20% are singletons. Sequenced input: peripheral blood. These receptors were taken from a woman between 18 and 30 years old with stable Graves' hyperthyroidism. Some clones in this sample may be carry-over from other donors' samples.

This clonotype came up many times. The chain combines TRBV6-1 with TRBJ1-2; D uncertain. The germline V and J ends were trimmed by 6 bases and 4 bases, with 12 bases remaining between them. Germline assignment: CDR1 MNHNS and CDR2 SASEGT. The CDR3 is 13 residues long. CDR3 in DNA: TGTGCCAGCAGCGACAAAGCCTTCTATGGCTACACCTTC. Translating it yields CASSDKAFYGYTF.

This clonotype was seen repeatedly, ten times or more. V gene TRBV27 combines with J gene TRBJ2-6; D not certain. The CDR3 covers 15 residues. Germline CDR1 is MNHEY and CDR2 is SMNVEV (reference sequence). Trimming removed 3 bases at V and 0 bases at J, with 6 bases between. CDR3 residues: CASSFMASGANVLTF. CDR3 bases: TGTGCCAGCAGTTTTATGGCCTCTGGGGCCAACGTCCTGACTTTC.

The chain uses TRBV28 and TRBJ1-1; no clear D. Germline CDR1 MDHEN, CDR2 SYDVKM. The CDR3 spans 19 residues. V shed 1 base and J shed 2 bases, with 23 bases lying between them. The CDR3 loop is CASSLFPSGLGRANTEAFF. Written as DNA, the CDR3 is TGTGCCAGCAGTTTATTCCCCTCCGGGCTCGGGAGGGCCAACACTGAAGCTTTCTTT.

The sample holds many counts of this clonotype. The DNA for the CDR3 is TGTGCCAGCGGGGGGACAGGGGATGGCTACACCTTC. Translated, it gives CASGGTGDGYTF. This sequence joins TRBV9 and TRBJ1-2, with 10 bases identical to TRBD1. CDR3 length: 12 residues. Trimming took 7 bases from V and 6 from J; bases not matched to a gene: 3. The germline gives CDR1 SGDLS, CDR2 YYNGEE.

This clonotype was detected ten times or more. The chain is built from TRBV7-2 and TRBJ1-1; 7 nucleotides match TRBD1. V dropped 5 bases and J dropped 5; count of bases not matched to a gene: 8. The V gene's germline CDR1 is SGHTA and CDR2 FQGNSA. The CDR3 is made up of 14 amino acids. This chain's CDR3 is CASSPYRGLTEAFF. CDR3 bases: TGTGCCAGCAGCCCATACAGGGGATTGACTGAAGCTTTCTTT.

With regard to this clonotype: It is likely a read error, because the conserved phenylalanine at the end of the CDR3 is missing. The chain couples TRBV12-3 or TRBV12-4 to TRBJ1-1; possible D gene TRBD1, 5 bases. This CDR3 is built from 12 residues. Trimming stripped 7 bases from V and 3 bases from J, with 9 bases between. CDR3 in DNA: TGTGCCAGCATCTTGGGGGACACTGAAGCTTTCTTG. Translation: CASILGDTEAFL.

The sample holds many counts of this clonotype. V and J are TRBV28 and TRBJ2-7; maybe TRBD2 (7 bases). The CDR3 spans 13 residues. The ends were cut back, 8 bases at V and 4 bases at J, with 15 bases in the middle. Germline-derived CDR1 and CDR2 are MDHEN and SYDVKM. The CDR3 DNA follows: TGTGCCAGCGCCCGACGGGGGGCTTACGAGCAGTACTTC. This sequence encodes CASARRGAYEQYF.